The entry below describes one TCR beta chain. In the source study's methods: From reference gene primer amplification, estimates of nucleated cell counts were derived. Using immunoSEQ multiplex PCR, the repertoire was profiled, and TCRdb retains in-frame clones only, with some absent. The V and J calls and clone size were taken over from that table, and D and trimming were inferred from the DNA. The sample lists about 69,000 clones; around four fifths were seen once. The data stem from a study of blood T cell repertoires in COVID-19. Study-level information: Both acute and convalescent COVID-19 samples were obtained from the United States, Italy and Spain. T cells, B-cell-depleted T cells, or PBMCs supplied cDNA or gDNA.

In germline, CDR1 is SQVTM, CDR2 ANQGSEA. V gave up 7 bases and J gave up 8 bases; unmatched junction bases: 2. The CDR3 covers 11 residues. The source material was peripheral blood. This clonotype originated in a human donor in a cohort sampled during active COVID-19. The chain recombines TRBV29-1 with TRBJ2-2; 9 bases are a match to TRBD1. This CDR3 is CSADRGGELFF. CDR3 nucleotide sequence: TGCAGCGCGGACAGGGGTGGGGAGCTGTTTTTT.